Listed here is a single T cell receptor (beta chain). This entry comes from a study of blood T cell repertoires in COVID-19. Study details: The analysed material was cDNA or gDNA that came from T cells, B-cell-depleted T cells, or PBMCs.

The method was immunoSEQ multiplex PCR; TCRdb's version includes in-frame clones alone and lacks a portion of them. The top ten hold roughly 15% of the sample, which has some 150,000 clones, more than 80% seen once. The length of the CDR3 is 16 residues. V was clipped by 3 bases and J by 0 bases, with 14 bases between them. The germline V gene has CDR1 SNHLY and CDR2 FYNNEI. Sequenced material: peripheral blood. The V call is TRBV2, the J call TRBJ1-1, with D possibly TRBD1 on 6 matching bases. The receptor comes from a woman between 40 and 55 years old with acute or convalescent COVID-19. CDR3 sequence reads: CASSEDREGLNTEAFF. Here the CDR3 DNA reads TGTGCCAGCAGTGAGGACAGAGAAGGACTGAACACTGAAGCTTTCTTT.